This T cell receptor beta chain is drawn from a study of blood T cell repertoires in COVID-19. Germline V CDR1 and CDR2: SGHRS, YFSETQ. Trimming pared 0 bases from V and 6 bases from J, leaving 9 bases between. The CDR3 contains 14 residues. Under the authors' procedure: Estimation of nucleated cell counts was performed using reference gene primer amplification. Sequencing used immunoSEQ multiplex PCR; TCRdb keeps in-frame clones, though not all of them. V and J calls and clone size follow that table, whereas D and trimming were derived from the DNA. The profile covers about 36,000 clones, with 85% appearing a single time and around 5% taken by the ten largest. The count of this clone is one.

The sample comprised peripheral blood. V is TRBV5-1 and J is TRBJ2-2, with D perhaps matching TRBD1 (6 bases). The origin of this receptor is a man aged 50 or older with active COVID-19. In nucleotides, the CDR3 is TGCGCCAGCAGCTTGGGGGGGCACTCCGGGGAGCTGTTTTTT. Translation gives CASSLGGHSGELFF.